These T cell receptor beta chains were read from a single sample in a study of blood T cell repertoires in COVID-19. The table came from immunoSEQ multiplex PCR; TCRdb's copy has only in-frame clones and leaves some out. The sample has about 240,000 clones; approximately 83% are singletons. Specimen: peripheral blood. The receptors derive from a man aged 30 to 39 who had recovered from COVID-19. The CDR3 runs from the conserved cysteine through the conserved F or W. A D gene is named only where the DNA matches it firmly. Size values are once, few and many counts, or a class for expanded clones, and some rows have none.

D gene	J gene	V gene	clone size	CDR3 DNA	CDR3 protein
TRBD2	TRBJ2-3	TRBV5-1	-	TGCGCCAGCCGACTAGCGACTAGCACAGATACGCAGTATTTT	CASRLATSTDTQYF
-	TRBJ1-6	TRBV7-9	-	TGTGCCAGCAGCTTAGGCTGGGGAGGGAATAATTCACCCCTCCACTTT	CASSLGWGGNNSPLHF
-	TRBJ1-1	TRBV5-6	-	TGTGCCAGCAGCTTACAGGGTGAAGCTTTCTTT	CASSLQGEAFF
-	TRBJ2-7	TRBV20-1	-	TGCAGTGCTAGTGGGCGGGGGCCCTCCTACGAGCAGTACTTC	CSASGRGPSYEQYF
-	TRBJ1-5	TRBV5-1	-	TGCGCCAGCAGCCTAGGACAAGGGGATCAGCCCCAGCATTTT	CASSLGQGDQPQHF
TRBD1	TRBJ2-1	TRBV27	few	TGTGCCAGCAGTTTATCGGGCTGGGAGGACAGGGAGAGTGGGGATGAGCAGTTCTTC	CASSLSGWEDRESGDEQFF
-	TRBJ2-3	TRBV9	-	TGTGCCAGCAGCCGCAGGGAAGATACGCAGTATTTT	CASSRREDTQYF
TRBD2	TRBJ2-1	TRBV4-1	-	TGCGCCAGCACCGGAGGACTAGCCTACAATGAGCAGTTCTTC	CASTGGLAYNEQFF
TRBD1	TRBJ1-1	TRBV6-5	-	TGTGCCAGCAGTTACTCGAACAGGGGTATGAACACTGAAGCTTTCTTT	CASSYSNRGMNTEAFF
TRBD1	TRBJ2-1	TRBV10-2	-	TGCGCCAGCACTCTACCGGGACAGGGTAATTCCAATGAGCAGTTCTTC	CASTLPGQGNSNEQFF
-	TRBJ2-5	TRBV2	once	TGTGCCAGCGGGGGGTTCCAAGAGACCCAGTACTTC	CASGGFQETQYF